Listed below are T cell receptor beta chains from one sample, sequenced in a study of early T cells in non-severe SARS-CoV-2 infection. TCRdb recomputed calls from the 5' RACE reads with MiXCR, one row per CDR3 protein. This sample has tens of thousands of distinct CDR3 sequences, with roughly 13% found just once. This specimen consisted of whole blood, obtained at baseline. Receptor source: an adult who was a healthcare worker with PCR-confirmed SARS-CoV-2 infection or an uninfected control (not recorded which). Both conserved end residues are part of each CDR3. Each record gives: D gene, clone size, CDR3 length, V gene, J gene, CDR3 DNA, CDR3 protein. D genes are given only for firm matches. Part of the rows lack a size; the others show once, few, many or a class for expanded clones.

TRBD1	few	16	TRBV9	TRBJ2-3	TGTGCCAGCAGCGTTTACTCCGGGACAGCCACAGATACGCAGTATTTT	CASSVYSGTATDTQYF
NA	few	15	TRBV13	TRBJ1-2	TGTGCCAGCAGCTTCTCCGTGGGGACTCACTATGGCTACACCTTC	CASSFSVGTHYGYTF
NA	NA	14	TRBV27	TRBJ2-6	TGTGCCAGCAGTTCCGTGTTTGGGGCCAACGTCCTGACTTTC	CASSSVFGANVLTF
NA	few	14	TRBV12-3/TRBV12-4	TRBJ2-7	TGTGCCAGCAGCCGAATCGGACAGATCTACGAGCAGTACTTC	CASSRIGQIYEQYF
NA	few	15	TRBV18	TRBJ1-1	TGTGCCAGCTCACCAGGTCCGGGGACGAACACTGAAGCTTTCTTT	CASSPGPGTNTEAFF
NA	many	13	TRBV2	TRBJ2-1	TGTGCCAGCAGTGTGAACAGGGCCAATGAGCAGTTCTTC	CASSVNRANEQFF
NA	many	12	TRBV5-4	TRBJ2-2	TGTGCCAGCAGCTTGGACACCGGGGAGCTGTTTTTT	CASSLDTGELFF
NA	NA	14	TRBV5-6	TRBJ1-1	TGTGCCAGCAGCCTCGATGACAGCGGGTCGGAAGCTTTCTTT	CASSLDDSGSEAFF
NA	few	11	TRBV29-1	TRBJ1-2	TGCAGCGTTGAATCGGGGCAAGGCTACACCTTC	CSVESGQGYTF
NA	NA	15	TRBV5-1	TRBJ1-4	TGCGCCAGCAAAGGCAGGGGACCTACTAATGAAAAACTGTTTTTT	CASKGRGPTNEKLFF
NA	few	15	TRBV4-2	TRBJ1-6	TGTGCCAGCAGCCCACTAGGGGAGGCGGATTCACCCCTCCACTTT	CASSPLGEADSPLHF
NA	NA	16	TRBV6-2/TRBV6-3	TRBJ1-2	TGTGCCAGCACCAACGCCGGGGGGGGAGGCTACTATGGCTACACCTTC	CASTNAGGGGYYGYTF
NA	few	14	TRBV12-3/TRBV12-4	TRBJ1-6	TGTGCCAGCGGTGTTAGCTCCTATAATTCACCCCTCCACTTT	CASGVSSYNSPLHF
TRBD2	many	17	TRBV5-1	TRBJ2-7	TGCGCCAGCAGCATCTACTCCGGAGTAGCGGGGAAAGACGAGCAGTACTTC	CASSIYSGVAGKDEQYF
NA	few	12	TRBV29-1	TRBJ1-1	TGCAGCCTCGTGTTGGTTAACACTGAAGCTTTCTTT	CSLVLVNTEAFF
TRBD1	NA	15	TRBV4-1	TRBJ2-7	TGCGCCAGCAGCCAAGCCCCGACAGGGTCCTACGAGCAGTACTTC	CASSQAPTGSYEQYF
NA	few	11	TRBV6-5	TRBJ2-5	TGTGCCAGCAGTTACGACGAGACCCAGTACTTC	CASSYDETQYF
NA	NA	17	TRBV7-2	TRBJ2-1	TGTGCCAGCAGCTTAGCGCGAGGCGGGTATTCCTACAATGAGCAGTTCTTC	CASSLARGGYSYNEQFF
NA	many	11	TRBV6-1	TRBJ2-5	TGTGCCAGCAGCCCGTCCTGGACCCAGTACTTC	CASSPSWTQYF
NA	few	14	TRBV6-1	TRBJ2-7	TGTGCCAGCAGTGAAGCGCCAGGGACCTACGAGCAGTACTTC	CASSEAPGTYEQYF
TRBD2	NA	16	TRBV5-1	TRBJ2-1	TGCGCCAGCAGCGCCTCGACTAGCGGGATCTACAATGAGCAGTTCTTC	CASSASTSGIYNEQFF
NA	NA	14	TRBV7-6	TRBJ2-7	TGTGCCAGCAGCTTAGGGACAGTTGCGGGGGAGCAGTACTTC	CASSLGTVAGEQYF
NA	NA	15	TRBV28	TRBJ2-4	TGTGCCAGCAAATCGGGAGCCTTAAGACTTAACATTCAGTACTTC	CASKSGALRLNIQYF
TRBD1	many	14	TRBV4-1	TRBJ1-2	TGCGCCAGCAGCCACGAGTTACAGGGGGTCAGCTACACCTTC	CASSHELQGVSYTF
NA	many	14	TRBV18	TRBJ2-5	TGTGCCAGCTCACCCACAGGGATCCAAGAGACCCAGTACTTC	CASSPTGIQETQYF
TRBD2	NA	13	TRBV20-1	TRBJ2-4	TGCAGTGCTAGGATAGCGGGGATAAACATTCAGTACTTC	CSARIAGINIQYF
TRBD2	NA	14	TRBV6-5	TRBJ2-7	TGTGCCAGCACCAAACTAGCGGGAGGGGGCGAGCAGTACTTC	CASTKLAGGGEQYF